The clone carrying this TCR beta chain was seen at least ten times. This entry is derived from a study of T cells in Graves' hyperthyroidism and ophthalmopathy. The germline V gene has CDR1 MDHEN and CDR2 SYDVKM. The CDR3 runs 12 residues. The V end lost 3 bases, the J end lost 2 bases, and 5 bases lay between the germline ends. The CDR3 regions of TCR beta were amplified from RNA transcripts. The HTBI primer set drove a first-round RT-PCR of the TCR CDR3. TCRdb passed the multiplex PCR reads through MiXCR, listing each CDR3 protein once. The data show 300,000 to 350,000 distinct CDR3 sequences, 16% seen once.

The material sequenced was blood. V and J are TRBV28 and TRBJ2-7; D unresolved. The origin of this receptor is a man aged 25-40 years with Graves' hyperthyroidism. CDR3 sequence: CASSFRAYEQYF. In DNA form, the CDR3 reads TGTGCCAGCAGTTTTAGAGCCTACGAGCAGTACTTC.